The TCR beta chain under discussion was sequenced for a study of radiotherapy plus CTLA-4 blockade in lung cancer. Sequenced by immunoSEQ multiplex PCR; TCRdb stores in-frame clones only, minus some. The table shows about 88,000 clones, with approximately 79% occurring only once. The germline gives CDR1 SGDLS, CDR2 YYNGEE. CDR3 length: 14 amino acids. Trimming stripped 3 bases from V and 12 bases from J, with 16 bases between. This sample comprised peripheral blood, obtained from a patient treated with radiotherapy plus ipilimumab. The chain joins TRBV9 to TRBJ1-6, with D possibly TRBD1 on 6 matching bases. The sequence came from a human donor with non-small cell lung cancer that progressed on radiotherapy plus ipilimumab. The CDR3 DNA reads TGTGCCAGCAGCGAGACCCTCCGGGACAAACCCCTCCACTTT. This gives the protein CASSETLRDKPLHF.